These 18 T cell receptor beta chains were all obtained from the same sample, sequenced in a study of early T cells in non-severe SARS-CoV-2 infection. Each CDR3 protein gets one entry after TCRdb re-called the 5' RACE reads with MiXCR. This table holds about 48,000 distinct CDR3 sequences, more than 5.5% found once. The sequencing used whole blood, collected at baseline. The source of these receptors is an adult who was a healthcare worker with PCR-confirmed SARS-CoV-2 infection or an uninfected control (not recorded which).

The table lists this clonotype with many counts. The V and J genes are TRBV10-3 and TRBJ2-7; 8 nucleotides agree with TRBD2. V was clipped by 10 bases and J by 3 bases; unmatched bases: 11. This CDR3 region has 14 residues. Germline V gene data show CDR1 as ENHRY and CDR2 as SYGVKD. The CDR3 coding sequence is TGTGCCACCACGAAGCCGGGACTAGTCTACGAGCAGTACTTC. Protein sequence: CATTKPGLVYEQYF.

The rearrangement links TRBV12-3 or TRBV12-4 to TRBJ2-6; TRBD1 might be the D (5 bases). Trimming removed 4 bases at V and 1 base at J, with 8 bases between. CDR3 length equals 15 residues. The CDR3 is CASSSRGSGANVLTF. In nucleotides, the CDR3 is TGTGCCAGCAGTTCAAGGGGATCTGGGGCCAACGTCCTGACTTTC.

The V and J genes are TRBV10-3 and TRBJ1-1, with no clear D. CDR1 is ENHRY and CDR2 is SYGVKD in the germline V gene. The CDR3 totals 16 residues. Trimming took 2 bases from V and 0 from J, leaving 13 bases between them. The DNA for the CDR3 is TGTGCCATCAGTGAGGGTTCTGCCGCCTTGAACACTGAAGCTTTCTTT. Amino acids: CAISEGSAALNTEAFF.

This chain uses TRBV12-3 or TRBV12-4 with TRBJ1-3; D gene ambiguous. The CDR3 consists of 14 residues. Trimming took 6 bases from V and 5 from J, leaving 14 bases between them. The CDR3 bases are TGTGCCAGCAGCCTCCCGGGCCCAAGAAACACCATATATTTT. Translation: CASSLPGPRNTIYF.

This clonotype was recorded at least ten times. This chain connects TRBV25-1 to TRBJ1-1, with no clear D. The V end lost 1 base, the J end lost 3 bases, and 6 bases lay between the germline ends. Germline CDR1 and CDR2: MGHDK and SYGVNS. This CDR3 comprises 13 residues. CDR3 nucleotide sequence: TGTGCCAGCAGTGAATGGGGTGACACTGAAGCTTTCTTT. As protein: CASSEWGDTEAFF.

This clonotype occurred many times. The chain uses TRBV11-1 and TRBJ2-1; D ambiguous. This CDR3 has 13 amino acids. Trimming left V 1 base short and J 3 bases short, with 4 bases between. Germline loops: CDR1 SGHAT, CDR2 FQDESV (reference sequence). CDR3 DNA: TGTGCCAGCAGCTTAGTTAGCTACAATGAGCAGTTCTTC. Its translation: CASSLVSYNEQFF.

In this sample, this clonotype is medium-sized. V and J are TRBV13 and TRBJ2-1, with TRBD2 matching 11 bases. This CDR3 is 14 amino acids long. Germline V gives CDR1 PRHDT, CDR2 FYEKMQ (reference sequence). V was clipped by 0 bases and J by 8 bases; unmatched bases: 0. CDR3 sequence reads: CASSLGLAGDEQFF. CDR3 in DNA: TGTGCCAGCAGCTTAGGACTAGCGGGAGATGAGCAGTTCTTC.

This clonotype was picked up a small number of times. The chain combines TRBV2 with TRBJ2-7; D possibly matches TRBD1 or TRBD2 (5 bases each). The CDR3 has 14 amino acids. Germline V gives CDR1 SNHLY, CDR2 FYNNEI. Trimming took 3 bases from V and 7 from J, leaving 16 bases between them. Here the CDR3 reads CASSDRPSEGEQYF. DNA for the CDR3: TGTGCCAGCAGTGACAGGCCCTCTGAGGGGGAGCAGTACTTC.

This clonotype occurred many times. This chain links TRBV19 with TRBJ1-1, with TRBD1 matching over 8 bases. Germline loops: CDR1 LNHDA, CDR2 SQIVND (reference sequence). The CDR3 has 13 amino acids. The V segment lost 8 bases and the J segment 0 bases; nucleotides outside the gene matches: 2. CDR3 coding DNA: TGTGCCAGTCGACAGGGGATGAACACTGAAGCTTTCTTT. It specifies CASRQGMNTEAFF.

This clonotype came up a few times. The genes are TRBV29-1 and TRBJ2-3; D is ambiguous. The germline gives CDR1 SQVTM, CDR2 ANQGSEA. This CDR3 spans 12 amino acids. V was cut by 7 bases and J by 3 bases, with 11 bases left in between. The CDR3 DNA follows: TGCAGCGCCGAAAAGGGTACAGATACGCAGTATTTT. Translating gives CSAEKGTDTQYF.

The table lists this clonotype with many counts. Here the CDR3 reads CASSRSQAEQFF. CDR3 DNA sequence: TGTGCCAGCAGTAGATCACAGGCTGAGCAGTTCTTC. The genes are TRBV27 and TRBJ2-1, with D possibly being TRBD1 (5 bases). Germline V gene data show CDR1 as MNHEY and CDR2 as SMNVEV (reference sequence). The CDR3 spans 12 residues. The germline V and J ends were trimmed by 5 bases and 9 bases, with 11 bases remaining between them.

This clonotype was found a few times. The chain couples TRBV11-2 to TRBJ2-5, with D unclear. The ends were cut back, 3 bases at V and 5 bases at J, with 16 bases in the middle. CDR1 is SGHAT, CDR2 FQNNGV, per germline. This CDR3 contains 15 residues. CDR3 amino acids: CASSLGSTSTETQYF. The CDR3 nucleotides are TGTGCCAGCAGCTTGGGCTCAACAAGCACGGAGACCCAGTACTTC.

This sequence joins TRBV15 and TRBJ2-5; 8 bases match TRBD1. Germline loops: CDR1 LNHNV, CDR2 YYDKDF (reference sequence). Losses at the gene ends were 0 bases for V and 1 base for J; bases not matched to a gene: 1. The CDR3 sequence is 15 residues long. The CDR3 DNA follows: TGTGCCACCAGCAGAGACAGGGGGCTCCAAGAGACCCAGTACTTC. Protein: CATSRDRGLQETQYF.

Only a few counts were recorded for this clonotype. This CDR3 reads CASSFGGSGSYEQYF. CDR3 in DNA: TGTGCCAGCAGCTTTGGTGGTAGCGGCTCCTACGAGCAGTACTTC. The chain combines TRBV5-4 with TRBJ2-7; tentative D call: TRBD2 (6 bases). This CDR3 comprises 15 residues. Germline V lookup: CDR1 SGHNT, CDR2 YYREEE (reference sequence). V was trimmed by 2 bases and J by 0 bases, leaving 12 bases between them.

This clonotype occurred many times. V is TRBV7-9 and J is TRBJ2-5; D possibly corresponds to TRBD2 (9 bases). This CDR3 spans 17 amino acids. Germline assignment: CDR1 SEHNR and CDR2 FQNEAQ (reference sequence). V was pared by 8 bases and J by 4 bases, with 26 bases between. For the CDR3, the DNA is TGTGCCAGCGGCAGGGGGCGGGAGGGCCGCCTGTTAGAGACCCAGTACTTC. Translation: CASGRGREGRLLETQYF.

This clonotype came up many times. The CDR3 DNA is TGCAGCGTTGGACTAGCGACGACTAAAGATACGCAGTATTTT. Its translation is CSVGLATTKDTQYF. V is TRBV29-1 and J is TRBJ2-3, with 8 bases lining up with TRBD2. This CDR3 has 14 amino acids. J was trimmed by 5 bases and V by 4 bases; bases with no gene match: 8. Germline V gene data show CDR1 as SQVTM and CDR2 as ANQGSEA.

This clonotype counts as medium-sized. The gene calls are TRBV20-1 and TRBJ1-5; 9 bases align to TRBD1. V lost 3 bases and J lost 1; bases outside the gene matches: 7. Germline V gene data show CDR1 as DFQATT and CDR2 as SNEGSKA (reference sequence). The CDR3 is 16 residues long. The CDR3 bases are TGCAGTGCTAGTTCGGACAGGGGTATGAGCAATCAGCCCCAGCATTTT. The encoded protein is CSASSDRGMSNQPQHF.

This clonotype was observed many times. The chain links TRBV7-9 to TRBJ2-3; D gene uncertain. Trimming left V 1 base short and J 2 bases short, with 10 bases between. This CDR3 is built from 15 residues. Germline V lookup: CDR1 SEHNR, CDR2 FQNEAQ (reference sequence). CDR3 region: CASSLVLSSTDTQYF. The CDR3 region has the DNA TGTGCCAGCAGCTTAGTGCTTTCTTCCACAGATACGCAGTATTTT.